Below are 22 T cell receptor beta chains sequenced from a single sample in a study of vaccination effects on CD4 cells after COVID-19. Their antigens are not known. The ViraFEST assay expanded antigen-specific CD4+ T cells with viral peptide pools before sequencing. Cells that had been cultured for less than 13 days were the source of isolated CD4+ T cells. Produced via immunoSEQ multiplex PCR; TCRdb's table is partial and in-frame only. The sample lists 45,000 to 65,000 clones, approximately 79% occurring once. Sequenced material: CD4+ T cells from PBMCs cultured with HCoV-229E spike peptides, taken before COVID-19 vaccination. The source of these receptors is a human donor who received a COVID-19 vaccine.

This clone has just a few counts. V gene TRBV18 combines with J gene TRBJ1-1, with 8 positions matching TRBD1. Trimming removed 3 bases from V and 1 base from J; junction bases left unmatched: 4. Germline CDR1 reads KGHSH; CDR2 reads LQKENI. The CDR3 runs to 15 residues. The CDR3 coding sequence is TGTGCCAGCTCACCCCAGGGGGCGAAGAACACTGAAGCTTTCTTT. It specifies CASSPQGAKNTEAFF.

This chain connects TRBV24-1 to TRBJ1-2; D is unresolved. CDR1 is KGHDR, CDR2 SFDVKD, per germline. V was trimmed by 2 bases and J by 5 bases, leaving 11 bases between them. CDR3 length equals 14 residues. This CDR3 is CATSDSPDPYGYTF. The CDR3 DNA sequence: TGTGCCACCAGTGATTCTCCGGATCCTTATGGCTACACCTTC.

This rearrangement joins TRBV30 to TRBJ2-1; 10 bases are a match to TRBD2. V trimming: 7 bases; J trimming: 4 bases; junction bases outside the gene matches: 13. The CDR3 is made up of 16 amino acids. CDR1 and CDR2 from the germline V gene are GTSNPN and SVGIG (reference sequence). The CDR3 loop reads CASIILSSGRYNEQFF. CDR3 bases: TGTGCCTCGATTATATTAAGTAGCGGGAGGTACAATGAGCAGTTCTTC. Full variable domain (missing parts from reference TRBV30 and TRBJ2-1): SQTIHQWPATLVQPVGSPLSLECTVEGTSNPNLYWYRQAAGRGLQLLFYSVGIGQISSEVPQNLSASRPQDRQFILSSKKLLLSDSGFYLCASIILSSGRYNEQFFGPGTRLTVL.

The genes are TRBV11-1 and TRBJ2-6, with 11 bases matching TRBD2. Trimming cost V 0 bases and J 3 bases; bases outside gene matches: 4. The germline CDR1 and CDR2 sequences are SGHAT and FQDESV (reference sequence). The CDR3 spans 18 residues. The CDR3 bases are TGTGCCAGCAGCTTAGCTAGCGGGGGGGCCGGTGGGGCCAACGTCCTGACTTTC. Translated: CASSLASGGAGGANVLTF.

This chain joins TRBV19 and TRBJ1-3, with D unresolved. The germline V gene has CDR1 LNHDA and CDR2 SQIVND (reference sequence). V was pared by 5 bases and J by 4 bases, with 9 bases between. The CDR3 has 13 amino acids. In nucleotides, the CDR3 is TGTGCCAGTAGTCGGGGATCCGGAAACACCATATATTTT. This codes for CASSRGSGNTIYF.

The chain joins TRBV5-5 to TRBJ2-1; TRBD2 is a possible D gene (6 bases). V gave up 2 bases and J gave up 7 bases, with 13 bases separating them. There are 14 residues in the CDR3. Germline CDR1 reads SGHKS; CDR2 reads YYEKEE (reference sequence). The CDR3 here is CASSLGGANNEQFF. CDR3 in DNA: TGTGCCAGCAGCTTAGGAGGGGCCAATAATGAGCAGTTCTTC.

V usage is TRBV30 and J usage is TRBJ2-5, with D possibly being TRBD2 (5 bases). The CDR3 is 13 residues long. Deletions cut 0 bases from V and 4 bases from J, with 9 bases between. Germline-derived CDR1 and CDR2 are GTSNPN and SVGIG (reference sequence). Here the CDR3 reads CAWSVGVGETQYF. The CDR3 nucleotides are TGTGCCTGGAGTGTCGGGGTAGGAGAGACCCAGTACTTC.

This CDR3 is CSVEPAAFNYGYTF. The CDR3 DNA is TGCAGCGTTGAGCCCGCCGCCTTTAACTATGGCTACACCTTC. The chain links TRBV29-1 to TRBJ1-2; D unresolved. The ends were cut back, 3 bases at V and 1 base at J, with 12 bases in the middle. CDR1 is SQVTM, CDR2 ANQGSEA, per germline. There are 14 residues in the CDR3.

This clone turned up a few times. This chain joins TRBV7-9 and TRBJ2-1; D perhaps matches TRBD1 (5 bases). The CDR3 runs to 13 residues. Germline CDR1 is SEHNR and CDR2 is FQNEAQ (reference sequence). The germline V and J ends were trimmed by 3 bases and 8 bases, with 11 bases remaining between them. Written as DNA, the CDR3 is TGTGCCAGCAGCTTCGCAGGGATCGATGAGCAGTTCTTC. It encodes CASSFAGIDEQFF. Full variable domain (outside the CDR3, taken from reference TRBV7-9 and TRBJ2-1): DTGVSQNPRHKITKRGQNVTFRCDPISEHNRLYWYRQTLGQGPEFLTYFQNEAQLEKSRLLSDRFSAERPKGSFSTLEIQRTEQGDSAMYLCASSFAGIDEQFFGPGTRLTVL.

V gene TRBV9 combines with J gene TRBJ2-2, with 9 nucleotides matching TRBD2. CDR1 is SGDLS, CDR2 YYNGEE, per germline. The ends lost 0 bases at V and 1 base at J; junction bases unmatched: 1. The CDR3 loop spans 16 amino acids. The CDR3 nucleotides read TGTGCCAGCAGCGTAGCGACTAGCGGGAACACCGGGGAGCTGTTTTTT. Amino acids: CASSVATSGNTGELFF. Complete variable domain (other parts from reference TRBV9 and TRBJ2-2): DSGVTQTPKHLITATGQRVTLRCSPRSGDLSVYWYQQSLDQGLQFLIQYYNGEERAKGNILERFSAQQFPDLHSELNLSSLELGDSALYFCASSVATSGNTGELFFGEGSRLTVL.

CDR3 sequence (DNA): TGTGCCAGTAGTATGAGGGACAGAAAGCTAGCCAAAAACATTCAGTACTTC. Protein product: CASSMRDRKLAKNIQYF. V and J are TRBV19 and TRBJ2-4, with 7 bases that match TRBD1. The CDR3 spans 17 residues. Germline values: CDR1 LNHDA, CDR2 SQIVND (reference sequence). Losses at the gene ends were 3 bases for V and 0 bases for J; bases not matched to a gene: 8.

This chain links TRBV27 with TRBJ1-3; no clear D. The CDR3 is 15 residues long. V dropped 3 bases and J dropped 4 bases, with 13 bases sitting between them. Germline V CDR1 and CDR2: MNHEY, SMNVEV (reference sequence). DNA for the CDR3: TGTGCCAGCAGTTTCGCGCGGGGTACAGGAAACACCATATATTTT. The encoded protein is CASSFARGTGNTIYF.

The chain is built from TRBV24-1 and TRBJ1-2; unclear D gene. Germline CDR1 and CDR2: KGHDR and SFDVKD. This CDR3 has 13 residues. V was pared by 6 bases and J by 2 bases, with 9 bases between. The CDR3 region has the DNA TGTGCCACCAGTCCGGACGGAAACTATGGCTACACCTTC. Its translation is CATSPDGNYGYTF.

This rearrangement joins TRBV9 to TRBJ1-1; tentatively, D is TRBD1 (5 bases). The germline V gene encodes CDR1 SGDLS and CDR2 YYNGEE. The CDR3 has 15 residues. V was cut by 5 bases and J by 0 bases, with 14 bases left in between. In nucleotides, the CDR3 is TGTGCCAGCAGTACTGCGGGGGTCATGAACACTGAAGCTTTCTTT. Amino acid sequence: CASSTAGVMNTEAFF.

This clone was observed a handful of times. The CDR3 sequence: CASSGLGPSGANVLTF. CDR3 DNA: TGTGCCAGCAGTGGCTTGGGACCCTCTGGGGCCAACGTCCTGACTTTC. The V and J genes are TRBV2 and TRBJ2-6; D may be TRBD1 or TRBD2 (5 bases each). The CDR3 sequence is 16 residues long. In germline, CDR1 is SNHLY, CDR2 FYNNEI. V was shortened by 4 bases and J by 0 bases, with 10 bases between the two germline ends.

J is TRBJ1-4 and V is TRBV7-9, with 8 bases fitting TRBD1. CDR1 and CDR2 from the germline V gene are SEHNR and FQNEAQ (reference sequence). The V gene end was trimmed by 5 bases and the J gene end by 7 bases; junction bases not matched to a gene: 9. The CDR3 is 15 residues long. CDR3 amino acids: CASSPDTGGGEKLFF. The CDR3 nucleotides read TGTGCCAGCAGCCCCGATACAGGGGGAGGTGAAAAACTGTTTTTT.

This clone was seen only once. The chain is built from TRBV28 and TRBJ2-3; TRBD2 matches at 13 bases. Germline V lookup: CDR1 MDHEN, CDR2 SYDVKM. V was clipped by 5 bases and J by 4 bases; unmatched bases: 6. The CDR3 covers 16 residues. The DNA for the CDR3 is TGTGCCAGCAGTCCTACTAGCGGGGGGGCAGCAGATACGCAGTATTTT. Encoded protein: CASSPTSGGAADTQYF.

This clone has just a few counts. CDR3 sequence: CASSPTGIGTEAFF. The CDR3 DNA sequence: TGTGCCAGCAGCCCGACAGGGATAGGTACTGAAGCTTTCTTT. The chain couples TRBV7-3 to TRBJ1-1; 7 bases are shared with TRBD1. The CDR3 has 14 residues. V shed 5 bases and J 5 bases; nucleotides not matched to a gene: 8. CDR1 is SGHTA and CDR2 is FQGTGA in the germline V gene.

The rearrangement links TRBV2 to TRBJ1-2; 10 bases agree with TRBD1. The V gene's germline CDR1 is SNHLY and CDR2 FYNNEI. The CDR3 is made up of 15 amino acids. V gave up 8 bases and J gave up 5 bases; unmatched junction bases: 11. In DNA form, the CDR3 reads TGTGCCAGCCTGGGACAGGGGCCCACCGTTTATGGCTACACCTTC. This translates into CASLGQGPTVYGYTF.

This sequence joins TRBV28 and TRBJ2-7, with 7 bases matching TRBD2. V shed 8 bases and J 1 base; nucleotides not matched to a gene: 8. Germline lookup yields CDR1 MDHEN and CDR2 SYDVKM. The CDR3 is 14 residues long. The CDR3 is CASGGGIRSYEQYV. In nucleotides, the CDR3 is TGTGCCAGCGGGGGAGGGATCCGATCCTACGAGCAGTACGTC.

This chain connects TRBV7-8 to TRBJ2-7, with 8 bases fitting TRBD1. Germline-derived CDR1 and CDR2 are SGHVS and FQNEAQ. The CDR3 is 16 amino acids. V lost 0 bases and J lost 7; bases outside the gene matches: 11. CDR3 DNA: TGTGCCAGCAGCTTAGCGCTCTGGCAGGGGGCGCGAGAGCAGTACGTC. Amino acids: CASSLALWQGAREQYV.

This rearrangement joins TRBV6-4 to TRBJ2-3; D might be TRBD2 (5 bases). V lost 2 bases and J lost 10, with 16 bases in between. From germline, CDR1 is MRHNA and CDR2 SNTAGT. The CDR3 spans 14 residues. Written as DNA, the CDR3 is TGTGCCAGCAGTGACGAGTATCTACCGCGGGCGCAGTATTTT. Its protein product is CASSDEYLPRAQYF.